This T cell receptor (beta chain) was documented in a study of cytomegalovirus exposure and HLA in healthy donors (dated by TCRdb to about 2017). Context from the whole study: The roughly 670 repertoires of the first cohort and the roughly 110 validation repertoires were produced on the same platform, according to a later analysis. To predict cytomegalovirus infection status, the study brought together high-throughput TCR immunosequencing, statistical association of individual TCRs with disease status, and machine learning. The study aimed to test whether cataloging public T cell receptors could reveal signatures of past pathogen exposure. Along with the roughly 710-subject first cohort, a separate validation cohort of 120 different subjects was used. Study-wide conclusions, independent of this receptor: A later analysis found that TCRs clustered in the first cohort also tended to co-occur in the 130 or so validation repertoires, with 90% to 95% of cluster scores above 0. A later analysis had no HLA typing for the validation cohort, so co-occurrence there was scored across all 130 or so repertoires. The classifier was reported to diagnose cytomegalovirus status with high specificity and sensitivity in both the original cohort and the validation cohort. Most TCR sequences were seen in very few donors, while some public TCRs were found in many individuals. The study gave a list of roughly 150 TCR beta chains associated with cytomegalovirus. A few of the identified cytomegalovirus-associated TCR beta chains were confirmed in vitro to be specific for cytomegalovirus antigens. According to the authors, the approach could potentially be generalized to other disease states and immunological phenotypes.

As regards this clone: Its antigen is still unknown. No much larger clone exists at a distance of one base, and base qualities are not known.

The germline V gene (reference sequence) gives CDR1 as MNHNY and CDR2 as SVGAGI. The CDR3 runs 15 amino acids, cysteine and phenylalanine included. Only CDR3 DNA is held: 45 bases, read in frame from base 1. From V the trimming removes 5 bases and from J it removes 3 bases, while the gene matches leave 6 bases of the junction unaccounted for. Separate from the approximately 700-subject first cohort, the validation cohort of 95 to 150 subjects was the group to which the donors belonged. Library preparation was by the immunoSEQ multiplex PCR assay. For the original study's pipeline: To diagnose cytomegalovirus status from the catalog of TCR beta chain sequences, a statistical classification framework was built. TCRdb obtained this table from immuneACCESS and retained in-frame rearrangements with V and J assigned. These tables miss some clones; where compared with another copy, unresolved V genes account for less than half of the shortfall, and the remainder is unexplained. V and J calls and clone size are as listed in that table; D and trimming were resolved from the DNA. This sample is represented by 80,000 to 90,000 clones; approximately 96% of them were singletons. The top ten constitute around 0.78% of the sample.

The V gene is TRBV6-6 and the J gene is TRBJ1-5; the junction holds 8 bases that match TRBD1. This clonotype was sampled from a man between 18 and 29 years old in good health and CMV-seronegative. Sequenced sample: PBMCs. The DNA reads as follows: TGTGCCAGCAGTCCGCAGGGGGCCCTCAATCAGCCCCAGCATTTT. It translates as CASSPQGALNQPQHF.